The next 31 T cell receptor beta chains were all read from a single sample in a study of cytomegalovirus exposure and HLA in healthy donors. The primer mix had 60 Vbeta and 13 Jbeta primers. The table came from immunoSEQ multiplex PCR; TCRdb's copy has only in-frame clones and leaves some out. Among hundreds of thousands of clones listed, roughly 82% were seen once. The sequencing input was PBMCs. All receptors come from a man in his forties in good health and CMV-seropositive.

This chain joins TRBV19 and TRBJ1-5; tentatively, D is TRBD1 (5 bases). Trimming pared 5 bases from V and 0 bases from J, leaving 11 bases between. Germline V CDR1 and CDR2: LNHDA, SQIVND (reference sequence). This CDR3 is 15 amino acids long. In DNA form, the CDR3 reads TGTGCCAGTAGTGTGACAGAGTATAGCAATCAGCCCCAGCATTTT. Encoded protein: CASSVTEYSNQPQHF.

In its sample, this clone was seen once. The chain combines TRBV7-9 with TRBJ1-4; tentatively, D is TRBD1 (5 bases). V dropped 8 bases and J dropped 8 bases, with 15 bases sitting between them. In germline, CDR1 is SEHNR, CDR2 FQNEAQ (reference sequence). CDR3 size: 13 residues. The CDR3 is CASGRGEQEKLFF. The CDR3, as DNA: TGTGCCAGCGGCCGGGGGGAACAGGAAAAACTGTTTTTT.

The chain is built from TRBV5-6 and TRBJ2-4, with D unclear. Between the trimmed V and J ends, which lost 1 base and 5 bases, there was a span of 4 bases. The CDR3 is 12 amino acids. Looked up from germline, CDR1 is SGHDT and CDR2 is YYEEEE. This CDR3 reads CASSLSENIQYF. CDR3 DNA sequence: TGTGCCAGCAGCTTGTCAGAAAACATTCAGTACTTC.

V gene TRBV6-6 combines with J gene TRBJ1-1; 9 bases map to TRBD1. Germline lookup yields CDR1 MNHNY and CDR2 SVGAGI (reference sequence). CDR3 length: 16 amino acids. J was trimmed by 0 bases and V by 4 bases; bases with no gene match: 6. Here the CDR3 reads CASSSNRGLMNTEAFF. For the CDR3, the DNA is TGTGCCAGCAGTTCCAACAGGGGGCTGATGAACACTGAAGCTTTCTTT.

This rearrangement joins TRBV7-9 to TRBJ2-7; tentative D call: TRBD2 (6 bases). Germline lookup yields CDR1 SEHNR and CDR2 FQNEAQ (reference sequence). The CDR3 runs to 12 residues. V lost 4 bases to trimming and J lost 6 bases, with 10 bases between them. The CDR3 sequence is CASSWDSLEQYF. The DNA of the CDR3 is TGTGCCAGCAGCTGGGACTCGCTCGAGCAGTACTTC.

The chain is built from TRBV9 and TRBJ2-2; 14 bases map to TRBD2. The CDR3 extends over 22 amino acids. The V gene's germline CDR1 is SGDLS and CDR2 YYNGEE. Unmatched junction bases numbered 17, after V lost 3 bases and J lost 1 base. This chain's CDR3 is CASSARPGTSGSSVGNTGELFF. The CDR3, as DNA: TGTGCCAGCAGCGCCCGTCCCGGGACTAGCGGGAGTTCGGTTGGGAACACCGGGGAGCTGTTTTTT.

The chain is built from TRBV29-1 and TRBJ2-1; D not certain. Germline V gene lookup returns CDR1 SQVTM and CDR2 ANQGSEA. This CDR3 is 14 amino acids long. V was pared by 3 bases and J by 9 bases, with 18 bases between. The CDR3 is CSVEFLEHPGEQFF. CDR3 bases: TGCAGCGTTGAGTTTCTAGAGCACCCGGGTGAGCAGTTCTTC.

The chain combines TRBV25-1 with TRBJ1-2; D remains ambiguous. Trimming removed 0 bases at V and 3 bases at J, with 5 bases between. In germline, CDR1 is MGHDK, CDR2 SYGVNS. The CDR3 totals 13 residues. CDR3 protein: CASSEYGYYGYTF. CDR3 bases: TGTGCCAGCAGTGAATACGGGTACTATGGCTACACCTTC.

The chain carries TRBV9 and TRBJ2-3, with D maybe TRBD2 (5 bases). Per the germline V gene, CDR1 is SGDLS and CDR2 is YYNGEE. The V and J ends lost 1 base and 3 bases respectively, with 12 bases between them. The CDR3 runs to 15 residues. The CDR3 loop reads CASSVSGGWTDTQYF. CDR3 DNA: TGTGCCAGCAGCGTAAGCGGCGGCTGGACAGATACGCAGTATTTT.

The genes are TRBV30 and TRBJ1-1; D remains ambiguous. The CDR3 has 11 residues. The V and J ends lost 4 bases and 1 base respectively, with 4 bases between them. Germline CDR1 reads GTSNPN; CDR2 reads SVGIG (reference sequence). The CDR3, as DNA: TGTGCCTGGATCGGGAACACTGAAGCTTTCTTT. It specifies CAWIGNTEAFF.

The gene calls are TRBV29-1 and TRBJ1-1; no reliable D call. V was trimmed by 5 bases and J by 5 bases, leaving 12 bases between them. The CDR3 contains 12 residues. Germline CDR1 SQVTM, CDR2 ANQGSEA. The chain's CDR3 is CSVPRGLTEAFF. CDR3 nucleotide sequence: TGCAGCGTTCCCAGAGGGTTGACTGAAGCTTTCTTT.

This clone showed up just once. The rearrangement links TRBV6-5 to TRBJ2-1; 11 nucleotides line up with TRBD2. The CDR3 is 15 amino acids. Losses at the gene ends were 6 bases for V and 4 bases for J; bases not matched to a gene: 5. Germline V gives CDR1 MNHEY, CDR2 SVGAGI. The CDR3 coding sequence is TGTGCCAGCAGGGGAACTAGCGGGAGATACAATGAGCAGTTCTTC. It is translated as CASRGTSGRYNEQFF.

The V and J genes are TRBV6-5 and TRBJ2-1; 7 nucleotides align to TRBD1. The J segment lost 6 bases and the V segment lost 4 bases, leaving 6 bases of the junction unmatched. The length of the CDR3 is 14 residues. Per the germline V gene, CDR1 is MNHEY and CDR2 is SVGAGI. CDR3 nucleotide sequence: TGTGCCAGCAGTTTGGGACAGCCCGGCAATGAGCAGTTCTTC. Protein product: CASSLGQPGNEQFF.

V and J are TRBV19 and TRBJ2-1, with 9 nucleotides matching TRBD2. Germline CDR1 and CDR2: LNHDA and SQIVND (reference sequence). The CDR3 extends over 15 amino acids. The V and J ends lost 4 bases and 4 bases, in that order; junction bases with no gene match: 5. The chain's CDR3 is CASSSIAGAYNEQFF. For the CDR3, the DNA is TGTGCCAGTAGTAGTATAGCGGGAGCGTACAATGAGCAGTTCTTC.

This clone was found once. The V and J genes are TRBV27 and TRBJ2-1; TRBD2 aligns across 12 bases. The ends lost 2 bases at V and 0 bases at J; junction bases unmatched: 8. Germline assignment: CDR1 MNHEY and CDR2 SMNVEV (reference sequence). This CDR3 region has 19 residues. CDR3 bases: TGTGCCAGCAGTTTAAGAGGACTAGCGGGACCTTCCTCCTACAATGAGCAGTTCTTC. Encoded protein: CASSLRGLAGPSSYNEQFF.

The chain combines TRBV2 with TRBJ2-1; the D gene is possibly TRBD1 (5 bases). This CDR3 region has 15 residues. Trimming removed 4 bases from V and 2 bases from J, with 12 bases in between. Germline V gene data show CDR1 as SNHLY and CDR2 as FYNNEI. The CDR3 protein is CASSVGTGPYNEQFF. The CDR3, as DNA: TGTGCCAGCAGTGTGGGAACAGGACCCTACAATGAGCAGTTCTTC.

This clone was picked up one time. The chain joins TRBV5-1 to TRBJ1-1; the D gene is possibly TRBD1 (5 bases). Between the trimmed V and J ends, which lost 2 bases and 1 base, there was a span of 12 bases. The CDR3 contains 15 residues. CDR1 and CDR2 from the germline V gene are SGHRS and YFSETQ. Written as DNA, the CDR3 is TGCGCCAGCAGCTTTTATTGGACATCGAACACTGAAGCTTTCTTT. This sequence encodes CASSFYWTSNTEAFF.

About this clone: An end of the junction does not agree with germline; a read error may underlie this. The J gene is TRBJ1-2, the V gene TRBV7-9; D remains unclear. Germline lookup yields CDR1 SEHNR and CDR2 FQNEAQ (reference sequence). The CDR3 contains 14 residues. The CDR3: CSSSLEAGLSGYTF. The CDR3 DNA sequence: TGTTCCAGCAGCTTAGAGGCAGGTCTTTCTGGCTACACCTTC.

The rearrangement joins TRBV5-1 to TRBJ1-5; 7 nucleotides match TRBD1. Germline CDR1 is SGHRS and CDR2 is YFSETQ. The V segment lost 0 bases and the J segment 3 bases; nucleotides outside the gene matches: 3. There are 15 residues in the CDR3. CDR3 in DNA: TGCGCCAGCAGCTTGGGACAGGGCCCCAATCAGCCCCAGCATTTT. Encoded protein: CASSLGQGPNQPQHF.

The V and J genes are TRBV30 and TRBJ2-5; D gene ambiguous. In germline, CDR1 is GTSNPN, CDR2 SVGIG (reference sequence). V lost 1 base and J 1 base, leaving 7 bases between the germline ends. The CDR3 runs 13 residues. CDR3 bases: TGTGCCTGGAGTGCCCCAGGCCAAGAGACCCAGTACTTC. Encoded protein: CAWSAPGQETQYF.

The chain is built from TRBV6-5 and TRBJ2-7; D is perhaps TRBD2 (6 bases). This CDR3 spans 13 amino acids. Trimming stripped 6 bases from V and 2 bases from J, with 11 bases between. The germline CDR1 and CDR2 sequences are MNHEY and SVGAGI. In nucleotides, the CDR3 is TGTGCCAGCAGGCGGGGAAATACCTACGAGCAGTACTTC. Encoded protein: CASRRGNTYEQYF.

This chain uses TRBV7-2 with TRBJ2-6; 7 bases are a match to TRBD1. Trimming at V came to 2 bases and at J to 0 bases, leaving 4 bases not matched to a gene. CDR3 length: 17 amino acids. Germline CDR1 SGHTA, CDR2 FQGNSA. The CDR3 DNA follows: TGTGCCAGCAGCTTACGGACAGGCAGCTCTGGGGCCAACGTCCTGACTTTC. This translates into CASSLRTGSSGANVLTF.

V gene TRBV19 combines with J gene TRBJ2-2, with a tentative D call TRBD1 (5 bases). The ends were cut back, 7 bases at V and 0 bases at J, with 12 bases in the middle. CDR1 and CDR2 (germline): LNHDA, SQIVND (reference sequence). This CDR3 has 15 amino acids. The CDR3 sequence is CASKKGHPNTGELFF. CDR3 coding DNA: TGTGCCAGTAAGAAAGGACACCCGAACACCGGGGAGCTGTTTTTT.

V is TRBV4-1 and J is TRBJ1-5; 7 bases fit TRBD1. CDR3 length: 14 residues. In germline, CDR1 is MGHRA, CDR2 YSYEKL. Losses at the gene ends were 3 bases for V and 4 bases for J; bases not matched to a gene: 3. The CDR3 nucleotides are TGCGCCAGCAGCCAGACAGGGAGGAATCAGCCCCAGCATTTT. Protein product: CASSQTGRNQPQHF.

The gene calls are TRBV28 and TRBJ1-4; D unresolved. The V gene's germline CDR1 is MDHEN and CDR2 SYDVKM. Trimming removed 2 bases from V and 6 bases from J, with 10 bases in between. The CDR3 runs 14 residues. This CDR3 reads CASSLRRGYEKLFF. CDR3 coding DNA: TGTGCCAGCAGTTTAAGAAGAGGGTATGAAAAACTGTTTTTT. Based on the CDR3 plus reference TRBV28 and TRBJ1-4, the full variable domain is DVKVTQSSRYLVKRTGEKVFLECVQDMDHENMFWYRQDPGLGLRLIYFSYDVKMKEKGDIPEGYSVSREKKERFSLILESASTNQTSMYLCASSLRRGYEKLFFGSGTQLSVL.

This clone was seen a few times. This CDR3 is also generated by other DNA sequences in the sample. This sequence joins TRBV2 and TRBJ2-1; 8 nucleotides match TRBD2. The germline V gene encodes CDR1 SNHLY and CDR2 FYNNEI. The CDR3 extends over 14 amino acids. V was pared by 1 base and J by 7 bases, with 3 bases of the junction left unmatched. The CDR3 region has the DNA TGTGCCAGCAGTGAAGGGACTAGCCGGAATGAGCAGTTCTTC. Protein sequence: CASSEGTSRNEQFF.

V is TRBV9 and J is TRBJ2-3; 9 positions agree with TRBD1. The trim removed 4 bases at V and 4 bases at J, leaving 10 bases unmatched. The germline CDR1 and CDR2 sequences are SGDLS and YYNGEE. The CDR3 totals 16 residues. Here the CDR3 reads CASSISDRGAADTQYF. The CDR3, as DNA: TGTGCCAGCAGCATATCGGACAGGGGCGCGGCAGATACGCAGTATTTT. The full variable domain, rest sourced from reference TRBV9 and TRBJ2-3, is DSGVTQTPKHLITATGQRVTLRCSPRSGDLSVYWYQQSLDQGLQFLIQYYNGEERAKGNILERFSAQQFPDLHSELNLSSLELGDSALYFCASSISDRGAADTQYFGPGTRLTVL.

V usage is TRBV7-6 and J usage is TRBJ2-3; a possible D gene is TRBD1 (6 bases). Trimming took 5 bases from V and 5 from J, leaving 17 bases between them. The germline CDR1 and CDR2 sequences are SGHVS and FNYEAQ. CDR3 size: 15 residues. DNA of the CDR3: TGTGCCAGCAGCCCCTATGGGGGCGCGAAAGATACGCAGTATTTT. Translating gives CASSPYGGAKDTQYF.

This clone was seen more than once but under ten times. J is TRBJ2-1 and V is TRBV6-1; 8 nucleotides match TRBD2. After removal of 8 bases from V and 10 bases from J, the junction contained 10 bases not matched to a gene. The CDR3 consists of 13 residues. CDR1 is MNHNS, CDR2 SASEGT, per germline. Written as DNA, the CDR3 is TGTGCCAGCCGAGATATGACTAGCGAAGAGCAGTTCTTC. Protein: CASRDMTSEEQFF.

The genes are TRBV5-4 and TRBJ1-2; D not certain. The V end lost 6 bases, the J end lost 1 base, and 10 bases lay between the germline ends. CDR1 is SGHNT and CDR2 is YYREEE in the germline V gene (reference sequence). This CDR3 has 13 residues. CDR3 protein: CASTLGDNYGYTF. The CDR3 DNA reads as TGTGCCAGCACCCTCGGGGATAACTATGGCTACACCTTC.

This chain connects TRBV7-9 to TRBJ2-1; TRBD2 aligns across 13 bases. The CDR3 covers 17 residues. Germline V lookup: CDR1 SEHNR, CDR2 FQNEAQ (reference sequence). The ends lost 4 bases at V and 9 bases at J; junction bases unmatched: 12. The CDR3 sequence: CASSYSAGLAGVGEQFF. In DNA form, the CDR3 reads TGTGCCAGCAGCTACTCTGCCGGACTAGCGGGAGTAGGTGAGCAGTTCTTC.